This T cell receptor (beta chain) comes out of a study of quantifying T cell responses using KT2 cells (dated by TCRdb to 2016 to 2017). Broadly, across the study: RNA was DNase-treated and reverse transcribed with TCR alpha and beta constant-region primers, mostly using SuperScript III. Under optimum conditions, the T4 ligation step was estimated to exceed 10% efficiency. PCR2 was run as a SYBR Green qPCR and stopped at a predetermined fluorescence threshold to avoid over-amplification. Study-wide findings and limitations: Counts of KT2 alpha and beta sequences scaled linearly with input KT2 cell number over several orders of magnitude. The study did not include a side-by-side comparison of this pipeline with other TCR sequencing techniques. KT2 sequences were detected down to the lowest spike-in tested, which was about one KT2 cell per 100,000 PBMC. Saturation was seen in the detection of KT2 sequences when very high numbers of KT2 cells were spiked in.

To test the sensitivity and accuracy of the pipeline, known numbers of KT2, a T cell clone whose TCR had already been sequenced, were spiked into unfractionated PBMC. A range of KT2-to-PBMC ratios was generated by mixing KT2 cells with a fixed number of PBMC. Library generation was performed with UMI-ligation and nested PCR. T4 RNA ligase 1 was used to ligate a single-stranded oligonucleotide containing the Illumina SP2 sequence and a UMI to the 3' end of the cDNA. PCR1 was run for 3 to 4 cycles (98 degrees C for 15 s, 69 degrees C for 30 s, 72 degrees C for 40 s), and an equimolar mix of RC1.1 and RC1.2, covering TRBC1 and TRBC2, was used as the beta primer. From PCR2 onward, TCR alpha and beta chains were processed separately, with sample indices and Illumina adaptors added. Placed after an 8-base spacer, the UMI was made up of 12 random nucleotides arranged as two hexamers with a spacer between them. The libraries were sequenced on an Illumina MiSeq using v2 2x251 paired-end chemistry, usually with about a dozen samples in each run. To boost diversity, each sequencing library was supplemented with PhiX DNA at 5-7%. The original pipeline was this. Raw reads were converted to FASTQ with bcl2fastq and demultiplexed by dual indices using Demultiplexor. V and J genes were assigned by Decombinator through tag matching that permitted a single base-pair mismatch. Collapsinator used UMIs to correct both sequencing errors and frequency errors arising from PCR heterogeneity. CDR3Translator converted Decombinator identifiers into nucleotide sequence, translated that sequence into amino acids, and extracted CDR3 based on C- and N-terminal motifs. A cluster of KT2 sequences sharing one unique molecular identifier was counted as one distinct KT2 TCR. The raw public reads went through TCRdb reprocessing: fastp at Q25, MiXCR clone calling, in-frame beta chains kept. Records with the same CDR3 protein are collapsed into one entry carrying the most frequent genes and DNA. The authors' filters were not applied to this entry. In all, the sample holds tens of thousands of distinct CDR3 sequences, and 9% to 15% of those were seen once. The biggest ten clones account for roughly 10% of the sample.

Trimming removed 1 base from V and 3 bases from J, leaving 13 bases between the germline ends. From cysteine to phenylalanine, the CDR3 is 15 amino acids long. CDR3 DNA is the only sequence kept; it has 45 bases, read in frame from the first base. The germline V gene provides CDR1 SGHRS and CDR2 YFSETQ. About this clonotype: This receptor's antigen is unknown. No much larger clonotype is one base removed from it; base qualities were not supplied.

The sequence is built from TRBV5-1 and TRBJ1-1; perhaps TRBD1 is the D gene, with 5 bases matching. This clonotype was obtained from a human donor. The sequenced sample was PBMCs spiked with cells of the T cell clone KT2. The nucleotide sequence reads as follows: TGCGCCAGCAGCTTGTCCCAGGGAGGGGACACTGAAGCTTTCTTT. This encodes CASSLSQGGDTEAFF. Extended through the reference TRBV5-1 and TRBJ1-1 proteins, this CDR3 yields the full variable domain: KAGVTQTPRYLIKTRGQQVTLSCSPISGHRSVSWYQQTPGQGLQFLFEYFSETQRNKGNFPGRFSGRQFSNSRSEMNVSTLELGDSALYLCASSLSQGGDTEAFFGQGTRLTVV.